The source of this TCR beta chain is a study of beta chain features in type 1 diabetes. cDNA synthesis used the whole RNA isolate, giving expressed TCRB sequences. Some clones are missing from TCRdb's copy, which holds only in-frame ones; the method was immunoSEQ multiplex PCR. Among 35,000 or so clones, 64% were seen once, and the ten largest hold under 2.5%. CDR3 size: 13 residues. V dropped 5 bases and J dropped 6; count of bases not matched to a gene: 5. Germline V gene sequence: CDR1 SGHTA, CDR2 FQGNSA. This chain joins TRBV7-2 and TRBJ2-7; 9 bases agree with TRBD1. Input material: Tregs from blood. The source of this sequence is a woman aged 25 to 39 in good health. CDR3 bases: TGTGCCAGCAGCCTATGGACAGGGGCCGAGCAGTACTTC. It codes for CASSLWTGAEQYF.